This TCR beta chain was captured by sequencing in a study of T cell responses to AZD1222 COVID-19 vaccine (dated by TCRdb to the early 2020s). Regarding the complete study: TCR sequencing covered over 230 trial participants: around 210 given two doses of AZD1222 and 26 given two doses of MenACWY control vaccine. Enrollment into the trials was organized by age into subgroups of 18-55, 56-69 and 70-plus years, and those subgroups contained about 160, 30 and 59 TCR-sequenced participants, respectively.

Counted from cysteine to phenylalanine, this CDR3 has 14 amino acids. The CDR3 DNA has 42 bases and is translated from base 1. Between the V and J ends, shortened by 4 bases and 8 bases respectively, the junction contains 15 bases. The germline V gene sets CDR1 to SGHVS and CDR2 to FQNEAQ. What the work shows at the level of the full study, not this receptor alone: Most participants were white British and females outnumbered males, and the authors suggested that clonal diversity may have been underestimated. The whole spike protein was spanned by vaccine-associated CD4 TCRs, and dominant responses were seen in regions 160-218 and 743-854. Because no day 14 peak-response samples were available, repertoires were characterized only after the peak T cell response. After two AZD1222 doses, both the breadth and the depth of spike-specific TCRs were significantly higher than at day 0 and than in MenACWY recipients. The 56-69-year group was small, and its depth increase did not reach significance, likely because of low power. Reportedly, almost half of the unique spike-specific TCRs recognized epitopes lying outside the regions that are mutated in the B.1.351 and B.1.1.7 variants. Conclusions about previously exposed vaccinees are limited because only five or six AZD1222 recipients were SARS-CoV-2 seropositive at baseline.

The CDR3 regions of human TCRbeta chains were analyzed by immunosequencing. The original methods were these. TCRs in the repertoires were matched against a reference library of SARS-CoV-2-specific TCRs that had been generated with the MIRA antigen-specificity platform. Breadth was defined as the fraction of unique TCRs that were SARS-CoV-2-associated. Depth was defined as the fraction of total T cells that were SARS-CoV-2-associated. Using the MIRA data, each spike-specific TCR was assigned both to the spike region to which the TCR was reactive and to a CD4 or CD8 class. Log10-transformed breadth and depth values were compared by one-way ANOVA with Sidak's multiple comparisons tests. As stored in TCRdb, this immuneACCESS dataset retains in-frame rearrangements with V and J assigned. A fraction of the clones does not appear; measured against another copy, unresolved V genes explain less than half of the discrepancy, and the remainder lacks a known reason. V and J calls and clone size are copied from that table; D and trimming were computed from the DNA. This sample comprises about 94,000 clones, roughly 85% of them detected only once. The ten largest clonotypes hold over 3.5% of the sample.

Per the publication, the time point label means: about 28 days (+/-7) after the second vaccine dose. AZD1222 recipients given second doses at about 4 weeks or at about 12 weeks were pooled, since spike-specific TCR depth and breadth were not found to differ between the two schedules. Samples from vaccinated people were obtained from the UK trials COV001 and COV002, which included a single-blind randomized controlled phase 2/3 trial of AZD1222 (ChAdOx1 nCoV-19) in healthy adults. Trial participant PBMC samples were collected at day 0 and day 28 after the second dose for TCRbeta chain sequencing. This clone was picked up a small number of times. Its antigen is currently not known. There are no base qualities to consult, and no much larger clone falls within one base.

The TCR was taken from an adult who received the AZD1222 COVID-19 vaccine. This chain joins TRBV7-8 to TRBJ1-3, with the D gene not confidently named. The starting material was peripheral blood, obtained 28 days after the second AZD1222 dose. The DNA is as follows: TGTGCCAGCAGCTCCGTCGGTGTGGGGTACACCATATATTTT. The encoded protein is CASSSVGVGYTIYF.